This T cell receptor (beta chain) was identified during a study of neoadjuvant nivolumab and ipilimumab in lung cancer. About the research overall: Nivolumab 3 mg/kg was given days 1, 15 and 29, plus ipilimumab 1 mg/kg day 1 in combination.

Study results and caveats: Pretherapy blood TCR richness correlated positively with resected tumor richness. Only two of four nivolumab-treated tumors gained richness and clonality by surgery. Pathologic regression was not significantly tied to TCR clonality.

This CDR3 region has 16 residues. With 4 bases clipped from V and 5 bases from J, the junction kept 11 bases outside the gene matches. Germline CDR1 and CDR2: MDHEN and SYDVKM. Notes on this clone: The antigen is unknown.

Clones were read by immunoSEQ multiplex PCR, and TCRdb kept only the in-frame ones, dropping some. Of about 20,000 clones in the sample, about 77% are singletons; the top ten hold about 7%. The chain has TRBV28 and TRBJ1-2; TRBD1 matches 9 bases. The TCR sequence derives from an adult with non-small cell lung cancer. Material: tumor tissue, obtained after neoadjuvant nivolumab, alone or with ipilimumab, at or shortly before surgery. The CDR3 protein is CASSSRRTGDRYGYTF. CDR3 sequence (DNA): TGTGCCAGCAGTTCCCGGAGGACAGGGGATAGGTATGGCTACACCTTC.